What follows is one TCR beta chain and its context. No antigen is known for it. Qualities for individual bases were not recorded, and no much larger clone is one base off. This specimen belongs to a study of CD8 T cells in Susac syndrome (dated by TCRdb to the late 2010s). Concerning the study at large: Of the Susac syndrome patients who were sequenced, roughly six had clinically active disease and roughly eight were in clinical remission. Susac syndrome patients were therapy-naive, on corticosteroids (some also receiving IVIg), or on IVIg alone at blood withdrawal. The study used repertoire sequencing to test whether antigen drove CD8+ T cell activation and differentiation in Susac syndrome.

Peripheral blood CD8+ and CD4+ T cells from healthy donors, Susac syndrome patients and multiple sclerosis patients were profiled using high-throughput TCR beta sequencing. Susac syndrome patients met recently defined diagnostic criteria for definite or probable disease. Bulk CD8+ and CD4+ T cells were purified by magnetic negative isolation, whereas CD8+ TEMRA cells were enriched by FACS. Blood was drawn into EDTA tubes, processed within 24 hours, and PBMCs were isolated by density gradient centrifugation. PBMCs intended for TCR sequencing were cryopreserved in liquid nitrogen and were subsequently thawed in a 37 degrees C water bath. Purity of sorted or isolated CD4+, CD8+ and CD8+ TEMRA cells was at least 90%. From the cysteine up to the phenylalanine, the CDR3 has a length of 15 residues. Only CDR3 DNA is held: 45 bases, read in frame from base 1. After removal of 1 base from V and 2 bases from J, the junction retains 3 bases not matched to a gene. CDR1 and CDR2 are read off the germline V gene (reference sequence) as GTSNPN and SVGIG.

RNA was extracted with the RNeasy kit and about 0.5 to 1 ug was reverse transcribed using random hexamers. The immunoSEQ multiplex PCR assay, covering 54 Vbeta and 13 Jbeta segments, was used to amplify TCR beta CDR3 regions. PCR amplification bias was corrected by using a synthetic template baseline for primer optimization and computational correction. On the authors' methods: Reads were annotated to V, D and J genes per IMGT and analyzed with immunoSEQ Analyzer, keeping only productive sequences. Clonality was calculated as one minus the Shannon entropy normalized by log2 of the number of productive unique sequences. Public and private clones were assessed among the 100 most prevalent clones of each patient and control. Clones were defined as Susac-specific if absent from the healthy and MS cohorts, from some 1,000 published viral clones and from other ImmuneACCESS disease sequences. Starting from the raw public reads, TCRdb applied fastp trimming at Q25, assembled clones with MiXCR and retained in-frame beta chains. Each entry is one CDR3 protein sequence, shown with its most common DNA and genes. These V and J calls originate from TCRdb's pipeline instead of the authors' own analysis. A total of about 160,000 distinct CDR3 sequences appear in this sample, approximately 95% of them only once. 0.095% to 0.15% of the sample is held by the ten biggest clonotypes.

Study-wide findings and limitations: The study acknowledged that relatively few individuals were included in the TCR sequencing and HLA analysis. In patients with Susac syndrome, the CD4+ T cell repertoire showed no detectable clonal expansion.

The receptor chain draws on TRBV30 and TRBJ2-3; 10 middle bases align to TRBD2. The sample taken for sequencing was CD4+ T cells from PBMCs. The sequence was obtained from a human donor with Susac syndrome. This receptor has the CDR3 CAWSGTSGLTDTQYF. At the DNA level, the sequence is TGTGCCTGGAGTGGGACTAGCGGACTCACAGATACGCAGTATTTT.